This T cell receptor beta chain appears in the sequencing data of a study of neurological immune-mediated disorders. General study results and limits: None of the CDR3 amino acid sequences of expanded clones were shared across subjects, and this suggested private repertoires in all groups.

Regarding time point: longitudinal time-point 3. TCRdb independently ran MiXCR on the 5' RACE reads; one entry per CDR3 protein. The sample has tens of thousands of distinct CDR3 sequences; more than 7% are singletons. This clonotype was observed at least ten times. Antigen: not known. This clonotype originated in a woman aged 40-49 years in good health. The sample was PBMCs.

In DNA form, the CDR3 reads TGTGCCATCAGTGAGTACGAACCATCGAGTGAAGCTTTCTTT. Translated, it gives CAISEYEPSSEAFF. The chain links TRBV10-3 to TRBJ1-1; D is uncertain. V was pared by 1 base and J by 7 bases, with 13 bases between. This CDR3 has 14 amino acids. The germline V gene encodes CDR1 ENHRY and CDR2 SYGVKD.